Following are 8 T cell receptor beta chains from one sample sequenced in a study of cytomegalovirus exposure and HLA in healthy donors. Primers for the PCR totalled 60 Vbeta and 13 Jbeta. Method: immunoSEQ multiplex PCR; TCRdb's copy keeps in-frame clones and lacks some. The table lists some 190,000 clones, less than 80% of them singletons. Sequences were obtained from PBMCs. These receptors all come from a man between 18 and 35 years old in good health and CMV-seronegative.

This clone has just a few counts. The gene calls are TRBV28 and TRBJ1-2, with D perhaps TRBD1 (6 bases). The CDR3 has 15 residues. V was trimmed by 5 bases and J by 3 bases, leaving 16 bases between them. Germline values: CDR1 MDHEN, CDR2 SYDVKM. CDR3 sequence reads: CASSGRGKGDYGYTF. In DNA, the CDR3 is TGTGCCAGCAGTGGCAGGGGCAAGGGGGACTATGGCTACACCTTC.

The V and J genes are TRBV2 and TRBJ1-1; the D gene is possibly TRBD1 (5 bases). V lost 5 bases, J lost 0 bases, and 10 bases lay in between. CDR1 and CDR2 from the germline V gene are SNHLY and FYNNEI. The CDR3 totals 14 residues. This CDR3 reads CASSYRSLNTEAFF. The CDR3 DNA sequence: TGTGCCAGCAGTTACAGGTCCCTGAACACTGAAGCTTTCTTT.

There are a few counts of this clone. The chain carries TRBV5-6 and TRBJ2-5, with TRBD2 as a possible D gene (7 bases). Near its end, the DNA agrees better with TRBJ2-7, so the J call may be wrong. CDR1 SGHDT and CDR2 YYEEEE come from the germline V gene. The CDR3 is made up of 14 amino acids. CDR3 nucleotides: TGTGCCAGCAGCTTAGGGGGGGCACCCTACGAGCAGTACTTC. Translating it yields CASSLGGAPYEQYF.

This chain uses TRBV19 with TRBJ1-1; 9 positions agree with TRBD1. CDR1 is LNHDA, CDR2 SQIVND, per germline (reference sequence). The CDR3 is 15 residues long. J gave up 4 bases and V 7 bases, and 10 bases lay outside the gene matches. CDR3 amino acids: CASKSWAGQGTEAFF. Here the CDR3 DNA reads TGTGCCAGTAAGTCCTGGGCGGGACAGGGCACTGAAGCTTTCTTT.

The rearrangement uses TRBV9 and TRBJ2-2; D might be TRBD1 (6 bases). The V gene's germline CDR1 is SGDLS and CDR2 YYNGEE. CDR3 length: 14 residues. V gave up 0 bases and J gave up 6 bases, with 9 bases separating them. The CDR3 bases are TGTGCCAGCAGCGTAGAGTCAGGGGCCGGGGAGCTGTTTTTT. It is translated as CASSVESGAGELFF.

This clone came up a few times. The J gene is TRBJ2-2, the V gene TRBV10-3; maybe TRBD1 (5 bases). Germline CDR1 is ENHRY and CDR2 is SYGVKD. Trimming pared 8 bases from V and 2 bases from J, leaving 6 bases between. The CDR3 totals 12 residues. The CDR3 nucleotides are TGTGCCATCCAGGGCAACACCGGGGAGCTGTTTTTT. Translating it yields CAIQGNTGELFF.

This clone was seen just once. The chain couples TRBV28 to TRBJ2-5, with a possible D match to TRBD1 (7 bases). The CDR3 has 16 residues. The V gene lost 3 bases and the J gene lost 5 bases, with 19 bases spanning the gap. Germline CDR1 is MDHEN and CDR2 is SYDVKM. The DNA of the CDR3 is TGTGCCAGCAGTTTCTTAGGGTTGGCAGGGGGGGAGACCCAGTACTTC. This gives the protein CASSFLGLAGGETQYF. The full variable domain, in which reference TRBV28 and TRBJ2-5 provide the parts outside the CDR3, is DVKVTQSSRYLVKRTGEKVFLECVQDMDHENMFWYRQDPGLGLRLIYFSYDVKMKEKGDIPEGYSVSREKKERFSLILESASTNQTSMYLCASSFLGLAGGETQYFGPGTRLLVL.

The chain carries TRBV7-2 and TRBJ1-3; D might be TRBD1 (5 bases). With 4 bases removed from V and 4 bases from J, the gap between germline ends came to 14 bases. CDR1 SGHTA and CDR2 FQGNSA come from the germline V gene. The CDR3 totals 15 residues. CDR3 sequence: CASSSPDTTGNTIYF. The CDR3 DNA sequence: TGTGCCAGCAGCTCGCCGGACACGACCGGAAACACCATATATTTT.